This TCR beta chain was retrieved from a study of blood T cell repertoires in COVID-19. About the research overall: Acute and convalescent COVID-19 specimens originated in the United States, Italy and Spain. In each case, the material was cDNA or gDNA derived from T cells, B-cell-depleted T cells, or PBMCs.

The data were produced by immunoSEQ multiplex PCR, yet TCRdb's version contains in-frame clones alone and is incomplete. Of around 140,000 clones in the sample, 70% to 80% were seen once. The J segment lost 3 bases and the V segment lost 5 bases, leaving 6 bases of the junction unmatched. From germline, CDR1 is MNHEY and CDR2 SVGAGI. The CDR3 is made up of 15 amino acids. The material sequenced was peripheral blood. The TCR sequence derives from a man in his fifties or sixties with acute or convalescent COVID-19. The V gene is TRBV6-5, the J gene TRBJ1-3; 8 bases match TRBD1. The CDR3 loop reads CASSRTGNSGNTIYF. CDR3 in DNA: TGTGCCAGCAGTAGGACAGGGAACAGTGGAAACACCATATATTTT.